This T cell receptor beta chain derives from a study of tumor and adjacent non-tumor tissue in lung cancer. Looking at the study overall: Histology: about a dozen adenocarcinoma, a couple of squamous cell carcinoma, 1 small cell lung cancer. Stage I to III disease affected over nine men and about five women aged roughly 31 to 85. The study's findings and limits: Compared with tumor, normal lung showed significantly lower TCR diversity. Normal lung showed higher cumulative top 100 clone frequency than tumor.

This sample's RNA came from whole unsorted tissue. The library came from three nested PCR rounds adapted from ARM-PCR protocols. MiXCR, run by TCRdb on the multiplex PCR reads, gives a single entry per CDR3 protein. This sample carries about 200,000 distinct CDR3 sequences, around 70% of them seen once, and the ten largest clones take almost 25%. About this clonotype: Its antigen is undetermined.

The CDR3 spans 18 residues. The V end lost 6 bases, the J end lost 1 base, and 21 bases lay between the germline ends. The germline V gene has CDR1 SGHNT and CDR2 YENEEA. The TCR originated in a man aged 60-69 years with non-small cell lung cancer. The sample taken for sequencing was lung tumor tissue. V is TRBV11-3 and J is TRBJ2-2, with no clear D. The chain's CDR3 is CASSSLVLSPMNTGELFF. The CDR3 DNA reads TGTGCCAGCAGTTCACTGGTATTGTCTCCGATGAACACCGGGGAGCTGTTTTTT.